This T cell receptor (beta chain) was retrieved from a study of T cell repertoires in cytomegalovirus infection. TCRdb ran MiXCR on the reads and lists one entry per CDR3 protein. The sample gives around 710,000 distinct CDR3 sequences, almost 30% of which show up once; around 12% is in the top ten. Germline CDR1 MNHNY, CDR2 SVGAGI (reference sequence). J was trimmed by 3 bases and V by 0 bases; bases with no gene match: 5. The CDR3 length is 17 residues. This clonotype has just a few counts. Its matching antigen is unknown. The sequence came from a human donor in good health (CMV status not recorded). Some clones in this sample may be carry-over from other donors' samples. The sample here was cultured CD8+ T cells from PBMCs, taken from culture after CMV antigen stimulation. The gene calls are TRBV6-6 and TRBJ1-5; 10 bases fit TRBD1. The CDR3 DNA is TGTGCCAGCAGTTACTCGGGGGACAGGGGATTCAATCAGCCCCAGCATTTT. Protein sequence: CASSYSGDRGFNQPQHF.